A single sample gave rise to the 9 T cell receptor beta chains below, sequenced in a study of response to subunit inactivated influenza vaccine. TCRdb redid the calling of the RT-PCR reads with MiXCR, one entry per CDR3 protein. The table shows more than 200,000 distinct CDR3 sequences, with 9% to 15% occurring only once. The sequenced sample was non-naive T cells sorted from PBMCs, obtained approximately 15 days before vaccination. These receptors came from a man aged 45-60 years who received an inactivated influenza vaccine.

CDR3 nucleotides: TGCAGCGTGCAGGGGGAGGGATACAATGAGCAGTTCTTC. This codes for CSVQGEGYNEQFF. The V and J genes are TRBV29-1 and TRBJ2-1; tentatively, D is TRBD1 or TRBD2 (7 bases each). CDR1 SQVTM and CDR2 ANQGSEA come from the germline V gene. This CDR3 comprises 13 residues. V was clipped by 6 bases and J by 4 bases, with 13 bases between them.

This clonotype was recorded a few times. V is TRBV28 and J is TRBJ2-7; a weak D match, TRBD1 (5 bases). V lost 6 bases to trimming and J lost 2 bases, with 14 bases between them. Germline V CDR1 and CDR2: MDHEN, SYDVKM. The CDR3 totals 14 residues. The CDR3 sequence is CASSPTGITYEQYF. CDR3 in DNA: TGTGCCAGCAGCCCCACAGGAATAACCTACGAGCAGTACTTC. Using reference TRBV28 and TRBJ2-7 for the parts outside the CDR3, the full variable domain is DVKVTQSSRYLVKRTGEKVFLECVQDMDHENMFWYRQDPGLGLRLIYFSYDVKMKEKGDIPEGYSVSREKKERFSLILESASTNQTSMYLCASSPTGITYEQYFGPGTRLTVT.

The chain has TRBV9 and TRBJ2-3, with D unresolved. CDR3 size: 15 residues. Trimming pared 0 bases from V and 2 bases from J, leaving 10 bases between. The germline gives CDR1 SGDLS, CDR2 YYNGEE. This CDR3 is CASSVAGHPTDTQYF. The CDR3 nucleotides read TGTGCCAGCAGCGTAGCGGGCCATCCCACAGATACGCAGTATTTT.

As for this clonotype: A much larger clone differs by one base, so this may be a read error. The chain combines TRBV2 with TRBJ2-7; the D gene is possibly TRBD1 (6 bases). The CDR3 sequence is 12 residues long. Between the trimmed V and J ends, which lost 4 bases and 3 bases, there was a span of 7 bases. Germline V gene sequence: CDR1 SNHLY, CDR2 FYNNEI. The CDR3 DNA reads as TGTGCCAGCAGTGGGACAGACTACGAGCAGTACTTC. Its translation is CASSGTDYEQYF. The full variable domain, in which reference TRBV2 and TRBJ2-7 provide the parts outside the CDR3, is EPEVTQTPSHQVTQMGQEVILRCVPISNHLYFYWYRQILGQKVEFLVSFYNNEISEKSEIFDDQFSVERPDGSNFTLKIRSTKLEDSAMYFCASSGTDYEQYFGPGTRLTVT.

This clonotype was seen at least ten times. This chain links TRBV12-3 or TRBV12-4 with TRBJ1-2; D gene ambiguous. The CDR3 runs 13 residues. The V gene lost 6 bases and the J gene lost 6 bases, with 14 bases spanning the gap. The CDR3 here is CASRSIGLNGYTF. In DNA form, the CDR3 reads TGTGCCAGCAGGTCGATTGGACTTAATGGCTACACCTTC.

V usage is TRBV11-2 and J usage is TRBJ1-4; D is unclear. V was cut by 5 bases and J by 8 bases, with 18 bases left in between. CDR1 is SGHAT and CDR2 is FQNNGV in the germline V gene. The CDR3 runs 15 residues. The CDR3 nucleotides are TGTGCCAGCAGCCCGCCGGCCCTAGGAGGGGAAAAACTGTTTTTT. It codes for CASSPPALGGEKLFF.

V is TRBV9 and J is TRBJ2-5; D perhaps matches TRBD2 (5 bases). V was shortened by 0 bases and J by 1 base, with 10 bases between the two germline ends. The CDR3 loop spans 15 amino acids. The V gene's germline CDR1 is SGDLS and CDR2 YYNGEE. CDR3 nucleotides: TGTGCCAGCAGCGTAGACCTAGCCGGCCAAGAGACCCAGTACTTC. Amino acid sequence: CASSVDLAGQETQYF.

The rearrangement uses TRBV5-4 and TRBJ2-1; TRBD1 is a possible D gene (6 bases). Germline V gene sequence: CDR1 SGHNT, CDR2 YYREEE (reference sequence). Trimming removed 3 bases at V and 12 bases at J, with 13 bases between. The CDR3 runs 12 residues. The CDR3 here is CASSSGGQWQFF. In DNA, the CDR3 is TGTGCCAGCAGCTCTGGGGGACAATGGCAGTTCTTC.

This clonotype was observed at least ten times. The V call is TRBV20-1, the J call TRBJ2-7; unclear D gene. Looked up from germline, CDR1 is DFQATT and CDR2 is SNEGSKA (reference sequence). V lost 3 bases and J 0 bases, leaving 6 bases between the germline ends. This CDR3 has 12 amino acids. CDR3 sequence (DNA): TGCAGTGCTAGCGGAGCCTCCTACGAGCAGTACTTC. Translation gives CSASGASYEQYF.